Listed here are 3 T cell receptor beta chains from one sample, sequenced in a study of shared clonotypes between healthy human individuals. Generated by immunoSEQ multiplex PCR, the TCRdb table keeps only in-frame clones and is missing some. The sample contains around 1.9 million clones, roughly 95% of which appear only once. CD45RO-negative, CCR7-selected cells formed the naive CD8 fraction, which excluded terminally differentiated effector memory CD45RA+ cells. The source material was naive CD8+ T cells from PBMCs. Every receptor here comes from a man younger than 30 in good health. Some clones in this sample may be carry-over from other donors' samples.

With respect to this clone: This specimen includes other DNA sequences encoding the same CDR3. The chain recombines TRBV11-2 with TRBJ2-3; the D gene is possibly TRBD2 (6 bases). V lost 1 base, J lost 1 base, and 9 bases lay in between. CDR3 length: 15 amino acids. In germline, CDR1 is SGHAT, CDR2 FQNNGV. This CDR3 is CASSLGASGTDTQYF. DNA of the CDR3: TGTGCCAGCAGCTTAGGCGCTAGCGGCACAGATACGCAGTATTTT. Full variable domain (missing parts from reference TRBV11-2 and TRBJ2-3): EAGVAQSPRYKIIEKRQSVAFWCNPISGHATLYWYQQILGQGPKLLIQFQNNGVVDDSQLPKDRFSAERLKGVDSTLKIQPAKLEDSAVYLCASSLGASGTDTQYFGPGTRLTVL.

Comment on this clone: The sample has other DNA sequences that encode this CDR3 too. The chain recombines TRBV6-4 with TRBJ2-1; D not resolved. The CDR3 has 16 amino acids. V lost 0 bases and J lost 1, with 10 bases in between. Germline lookup yields CDR1 MRHNA and CDR2 SNTAGT. The CDR3 bases are TGTGCCAGCAGTGACTCAGGCGGCGGTTCCTACAATGAGCAGTTCTTC. As protein: CASSDSGGGSYNEQFF.

The chain combines TRBV15 with TRBJ1-4, with D uncertain. The CDR3 has 13 amino acids. Trimming shortened V by 7 bases and J by 1 base, and 7 bases separated the two germline ends. The germline gives CDR1 LNHNV, CDR2 YYDKDF (reference sequence). In DNA, the CDR3 is TGTGCCACCAAAGTCCAAACTAATGAAAAACTGTTTTTT. Protein: CATKVQTNEKLFF.